This T cell receptor (beta chain) was sequenced in a study of cytomegalovirus exposure and HLA in healthy donors. Trimming took off 11 bases at V and 7 bases at J, with 6 bases between the two ends. CDR3 length: 8 amino acids. Germline V gene sequence: CDR1 MGHRA, CDR2 YSYEKL. This PCR relied on a set of 60 Vbeta primers and 13 Jbeta primers. Clones were sequenced by immunoSEQ multiplex PCR, and TCRdb holds only the in-frame ones, with some missing. This sample's clone table lists some 48,000 clones. The gene calls are TRBV4-1 and TRBJ2-7; D unclear. The TCR sequence derives from a man between 40 and 49 years old in good health and CMV-seropositive. The sequenced material came from PBMCs. This CDR3 reads CASPEQYF. The CDR3 bases are TGCGCCTCCCCTGAGCAGTACTTC.